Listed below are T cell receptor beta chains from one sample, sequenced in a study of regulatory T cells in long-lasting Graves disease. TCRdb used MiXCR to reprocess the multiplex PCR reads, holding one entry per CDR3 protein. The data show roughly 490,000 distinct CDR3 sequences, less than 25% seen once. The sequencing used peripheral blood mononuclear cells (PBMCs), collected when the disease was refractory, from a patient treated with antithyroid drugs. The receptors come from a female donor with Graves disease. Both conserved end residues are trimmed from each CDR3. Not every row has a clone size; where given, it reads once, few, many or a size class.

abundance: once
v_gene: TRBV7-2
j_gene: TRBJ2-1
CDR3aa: ASSREAFNEQF

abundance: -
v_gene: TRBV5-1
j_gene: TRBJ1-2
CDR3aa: ASSLAAVYGYT

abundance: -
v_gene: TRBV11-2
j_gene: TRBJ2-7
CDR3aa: ASIRAPAGEQY

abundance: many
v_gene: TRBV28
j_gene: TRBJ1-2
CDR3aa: ASSPSRQNYGYT

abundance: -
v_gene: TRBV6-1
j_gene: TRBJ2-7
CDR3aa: ASSDLPSGRLFYEQY

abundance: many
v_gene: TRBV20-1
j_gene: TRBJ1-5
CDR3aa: SARTGLSNQPQH

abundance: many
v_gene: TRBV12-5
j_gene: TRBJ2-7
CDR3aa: ASGSPQAGTGEQY

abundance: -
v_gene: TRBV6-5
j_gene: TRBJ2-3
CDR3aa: ASSLGLAGVDTQY

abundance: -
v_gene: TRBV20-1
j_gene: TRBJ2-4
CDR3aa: SAVPGRANENIQY

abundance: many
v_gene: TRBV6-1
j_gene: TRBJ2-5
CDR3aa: ASSEALAGGRETQY

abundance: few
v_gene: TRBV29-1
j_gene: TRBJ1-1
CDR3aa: SVVGTTNTEAF

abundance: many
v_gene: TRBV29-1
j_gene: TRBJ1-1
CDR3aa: SVDQERRERGNTEAF

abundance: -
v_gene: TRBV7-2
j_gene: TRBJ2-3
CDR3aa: ASSLGGVPSSDTQY

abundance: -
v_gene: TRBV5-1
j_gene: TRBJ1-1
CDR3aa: ASSFRAGQGHRNTEAF

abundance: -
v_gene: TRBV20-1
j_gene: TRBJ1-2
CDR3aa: SARDSTGGYT

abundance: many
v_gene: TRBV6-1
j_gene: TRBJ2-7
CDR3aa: ASRYDAGTYEQY

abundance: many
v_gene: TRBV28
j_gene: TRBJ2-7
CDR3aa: ASSLDQIYEQY

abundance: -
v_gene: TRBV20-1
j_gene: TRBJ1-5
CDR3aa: SARSQGGLEAQH

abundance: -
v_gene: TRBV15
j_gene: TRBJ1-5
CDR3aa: ATSRDPQGREPQH

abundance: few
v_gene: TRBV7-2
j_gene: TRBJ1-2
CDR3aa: ASSPRGQGFNYGYT

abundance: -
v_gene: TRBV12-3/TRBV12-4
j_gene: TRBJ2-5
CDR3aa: ASRERLGRETQY

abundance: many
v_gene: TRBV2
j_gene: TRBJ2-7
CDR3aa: ASRGTSGRMYEQY

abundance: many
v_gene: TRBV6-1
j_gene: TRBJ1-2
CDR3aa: ASSEPGSNYGYT

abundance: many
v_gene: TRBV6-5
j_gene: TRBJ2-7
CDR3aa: ASSYLLAGRREQY

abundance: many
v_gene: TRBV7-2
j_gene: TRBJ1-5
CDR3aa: ASSSAGNQPQH

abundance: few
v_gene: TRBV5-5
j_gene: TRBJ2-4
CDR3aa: ASSLVLAKNIQY

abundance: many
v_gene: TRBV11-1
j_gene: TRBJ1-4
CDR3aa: ASSPGQGATNEKLF

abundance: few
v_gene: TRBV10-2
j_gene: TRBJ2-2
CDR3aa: ASSGGTQNTGELF

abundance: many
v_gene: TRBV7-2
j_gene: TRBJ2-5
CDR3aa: ASSTYRVQETQY

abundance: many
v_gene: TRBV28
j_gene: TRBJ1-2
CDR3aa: ASTNTGGGYGYT

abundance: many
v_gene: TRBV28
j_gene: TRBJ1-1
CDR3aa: ASSPPDRESAEAF

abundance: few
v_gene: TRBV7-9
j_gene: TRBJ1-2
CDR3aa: ASHRGLGYT

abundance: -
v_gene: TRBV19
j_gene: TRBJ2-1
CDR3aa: ASSSQTRNEQF

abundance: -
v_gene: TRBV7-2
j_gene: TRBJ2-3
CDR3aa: ASSLRSGGAPDTQY

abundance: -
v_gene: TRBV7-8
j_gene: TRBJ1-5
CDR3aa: ASSYGADQPQH

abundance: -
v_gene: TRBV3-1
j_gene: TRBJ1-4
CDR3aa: ASSQMTGGGEKLF

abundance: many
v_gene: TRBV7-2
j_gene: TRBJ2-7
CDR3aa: ASRGAGAYEQY

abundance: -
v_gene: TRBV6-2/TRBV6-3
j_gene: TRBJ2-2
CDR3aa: ASSYLVFGELF

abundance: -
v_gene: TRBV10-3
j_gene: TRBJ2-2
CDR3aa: AIRPGQGPTGELF

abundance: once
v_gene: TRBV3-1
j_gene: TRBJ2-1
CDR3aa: ASSLAAGGLDEQF

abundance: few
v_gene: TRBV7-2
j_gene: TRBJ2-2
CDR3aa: ASSLAARVYDTGELF

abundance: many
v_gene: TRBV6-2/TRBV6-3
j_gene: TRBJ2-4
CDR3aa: ASSYAGTGGDIQY

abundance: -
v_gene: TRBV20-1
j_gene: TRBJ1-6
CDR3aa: SARTAGTDSYNSPLH

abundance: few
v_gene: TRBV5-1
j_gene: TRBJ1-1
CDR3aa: ASSPTRTGRVAAF

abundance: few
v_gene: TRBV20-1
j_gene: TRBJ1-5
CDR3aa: SAAPERQPQH

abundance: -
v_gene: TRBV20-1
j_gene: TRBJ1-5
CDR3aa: SVAGAIGNQPQH

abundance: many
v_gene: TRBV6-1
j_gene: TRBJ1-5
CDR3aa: ASSDIQGVGNQPQH

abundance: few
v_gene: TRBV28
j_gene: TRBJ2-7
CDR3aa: ASSSRAAPLRQY

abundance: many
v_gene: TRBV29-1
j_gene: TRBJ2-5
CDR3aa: SVGGLLAQETQY

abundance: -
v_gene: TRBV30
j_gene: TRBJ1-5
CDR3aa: AWSQGIEQPQH

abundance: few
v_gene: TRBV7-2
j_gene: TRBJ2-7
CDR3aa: ASSRRAPYEQY

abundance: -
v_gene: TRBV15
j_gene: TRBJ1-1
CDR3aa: ATSRAQELLMNTEAF

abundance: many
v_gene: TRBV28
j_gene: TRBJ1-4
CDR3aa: ASSPSDRGGEKLF